A selection of T cell receptor beta chains follows, all from one sample in a study of blood T cell repertoires in COVID-19. Method: immunoSEQ multiplex PCR; TCRdb's copy keeps in-frame clones and lacks some. The sample has a few hundred thousand clones; about 89% are singletons. Material: PBMCs or T cells enriched from blood (not recorded which). All receptors come from a man in his forties in a cohort exposed to, infected with or recovered from COVID-19 (not recorded which). The CDR3 runs from the conserved cysteine through the conserved F or W. The order of the fields is D gene, clone size, J gene, V gene, CDR3 protein, CDR3 DNA. D genes are given only for firm matches. Expanded clones are given a class, and other clones once, few, many or no size at all.

D: TRBD2
size: .
J: TRBJ2-1
V: TRBV7-2
CDR3: CASSPPTTSRNEQFF
DNA: TGTGCCAGCAGCCCCCCCACGACTAGCCGTAATGAGCAGTTCTTC

D: TRBD1
size: .
J: TRBJ1-4
V: TRBV15
CDR3: CATSRVAGQGAGNEKLFF
DNA: TGTGCCACCAGCAGAGTGGCGGGACAGGGGGCGGGTAATGAAAAACTGTTTTTT

D: .
size: .
J: TRBJ2-7
V: TRBV27
CDR3: CASSLARSPYSYEQYF
DNA: TGTGCCAGCAGTTTAGCTAGAAGTCCCTACTCCTACGAGCAGTACTTC

D: TRBD2
size: .
J: TRBJ2-1
V: TRBV19
CDR3: CASSIVGGLAANEQFF
DNA: TGTGCCAGTAGTATAGTCGGGGGACTAGCGGCTAATGAGCAGTTCTTC

D: .
size: many
J: TRBJ2-3
V: TRBV2
CDR3: CASRKGLTDTQYF
DNA: TGTGCCAGCAGAAAAGGACTTACAGATACGCAGTATTTT

D: .
size: .
J: TRBJ2-7
V: TRBV7-9
CDR3: CASSLSGYEQYF
DNA: TGTGCCAGCAGCTTATCGGGCTACGAGCAGTACTTC

D: TRBD1
size: .
J: TRBJ1-4
V: TRBV5-1
CDR3: CASSSGTGGEKLFF
DNA: TGCGCCAGCAGCTCCGGGACAGGGGGAGAAAAACTGTTTTTT

D: .
size: .
J: TRBJ2-7
V: TRBV2
CDR3: CASKMTQPSYEQYF
DNA: TGTGCCAGCAAGATGACTCAACCCTCCTACGAGCAGTACTTC

D: .
size: .
J: TRBJ2-7
V: TRBV6-5
CDR3: CASSTDRTSYEQYF
DNA: TGTGCCAGCAGTACCGACAGGACTTCTTACGAGCAGTACTTC

D: .
size: .
J: TRBJ1-4
V: TRBV15
CDR3: CATSQRTLIAEKLFF
DNA: TGTGCCACCAGCCAGCGGACCCTCATCGCTGAAAAACTGTTTTTT

D: TRBD1
size: .
J: TRBJ1-5
V: TRBV28
CDR3: CASSSDRVSQPQHF
DNA: TGTGCCAGCAGCTCTGACAGGGTCAGTCAGCCCCAGCATTTT

D: .
size: .
J: TRBJ1-1
V: TRBV7-6
CDR3: CASSLGGTNTEAFF
DNA: TGTGCCAGCAGCCTGGGCGGGACCAACACTGAAGCTTTCTTT

D: TRBD2
size: once
J: TRBJ2-5
V: TRBV27
CDR3: CASSPLAGVQETQYF
DNA: TGTGCCAGCAGTCCCCTAGCGGGAGTACAAGAGACCCAGTACTTC

D: .
size: .
J: TRBJ1-4
V: TRBV23-1
CDR3: CASSQNSYATNEKLFF
DNA: TGCGCCAGCAGTCAAAACAGCTATGCAACTAATGAAAAACTGTTTTTT

D: TRBD2
size: .
J: TRBJ2-1
V: TRBV6-1
CDR3: CASSEKGQATSGSGNEQFF
DNA: TGTGCCAGCAGTGAAAAGGGACAGGCGACTAGCGGGAGTGGTAATGAGCAGTTCTTC

D: TRBD1
size: .
J: TRBJ2-1
V: TRBV30
CDR3: CAWRAGTEYNEQFF
DNA: TGTGCCTGGAGGGCCGGGACAGAGTACAATGAGCAGTTCTTC

D: TRBD2
size: .
J: TRBJ2-7
V: TRBV7-9
CDR3: CASSLQTGREGEQYF
DNA: TGTGCCAGCAGCCTACAGACAGGGCGGGAGGGTGAGCAGTACTTC

D: TRBD1
size: .
J: TRBJ2-3
V: TRBV15
CDR3: CATSRDSGQGYTDTQYF
DNA: TGTGCCACCAGCAGAGATTCAGGACAGGGATACACAGATACGCAGTATTTT

D: TRBD1
size: .
J: TRBJ2-6
V: TRBV6-6
CDR3: CASSPRTGLGQGANVLTF
DNA: TGTGCCAGCAGTCCCCGGACAGGGTTAGGGCAGGGGGCCAACGTCCTGACTTTC

D: .
size: few
J: TRBJ1-2
V: TRBV6-5
CDR3: CASSYSTETTYGYTF
DNA: TGTGCCAGCAGTTACTCGACAGAAACAACCTATGGCTACACCTTC

D: TRBD1
size: few
J: TRBJ2-7
V: TRBV11-3
CDR3: CASSLIYRPFLGQGNYEQYF
DNA: TGTGCCAGCAGCTTAATTTACCGGCCCTTTCTTGGACAGGGGAACTACGAGCAGTACTTC

D: .
size: .
J: TRBJ1-6
V: TRBV30
CDR3: CAWSGGADSPLHF
DNA: TGTGCCTGGAGTGGGGGAGCCGATTCACCCCTCCACTTT

D: TRBD2
size: .
J: TRBJ2-3
V: TRBV19
CDR3: CASSQREAYTDTQYF
DNA: TGTGCCAGTAGCCAGCGGGAGGCCTACACAGATACGCAGTATTTT

D: .
size: few
J: TRBJ2-2
V: TRBV7-9
CDR3: CASSLARARELFF
DNA: TGTGCCAGCAGCTTAGCGAGAGCAAGGGAGCTGTTTTTT

D: .
size: .
J: TRBJ2-2
V: TRBV15
CDR3: CATSRDTGATNTGELFF
DNA: TGTGCCACCAGCAGAGATACCGGAGCTACGAACACCGGGGAGCTGTTTTTT

D: TRBD2
size: .
J: TRBJ2-5
V: TRBV19
CDR3: CASSRTSGRLGETQYF
DNA: TGTGCCAGTAGTAGGACTAGCGGGAGATTGGGAGAGACCCAGTACTTC

D: TRBD2
size: .
J: TRBJ2-1
V: TRBV6-1
CDR3: CASSTGTSEYNEQFF
DNA: TGTGCCAGCAGCACCGGGACTAGCGAGTACAATGAGCAGTTCTTC

D: TRBD2
size: .
J: TRBJ2-3
V: TRBV6-5
CDR3: CASGQLAGGSDTQYF
DNA: TGTGCCAGCGGCCAACTAGCGGGAGGATCCGATACGCAGTATTTT

D: TRBD1
size: .
J: TRBJ2-7
V: TRBV4-1
CDR3: CASSHSQDRSSYEQYF
DNA: TGCGCCAGCAGCCATTCCCAGGACAGGAGCTCCTACGAGCAGTACTTC

D: TRBD1
size: .
J: TRBJ1-2
V: TRBV7-2
CDR3: CASSYRRQGHYGYTF
DNA: TGTGCCAGCAGCTATCGGAGACAGGGCCATTATGGCTACACCTTC

D: TRBD1
size: few
J: TRBJ2-2
V: TRBV19
CDR3: CASSMEGQGISNRELFF
DNA: TGTGCCAGTAGTATGGAGGGACAGGGGATCAGCAACAGGGAGCTGTTTTTT

D: TRBD1
size: .
J: TRBJ1-4
V: TRBV6-5
CDR3: CASSRMTGGNEKLFF
DNA: TGTGCCAGCAGTAGAATGACAGGGGGCAATGAAAAACTGTTTTTT

D: TRBD2
size: .
J: TRBJ2-3
V: TRBV6-5
CDR3: CASRRTSQSDTQYF
DNA: TGTGCCAGCAGACGGACTAGCCAGTCGGATACGCAGTATTTT

D: .
size: .
J: TRBJ2-4
V: TRBV18
CDR3: CASSPRGNIQYF
DNA: TGTGCCAGCTCACCAAGGGGAAACATTCAGTACTTC

D: .
size: .
J: TRBJ1-6
V: TRBV3-1/TRBV3-2
CDR3: CASSQVGQRNSPLHF
DNA: TGTGCCAGCAGCCAAGTCGGACAGCGAAATTCACCCCTCCACTTT

D: TRBD2
size: .
J: TRBJ2-1
V: TRBV19
CDR3: CASSIWGRGNNEQFF
DNA: TGTGCCAGTAGTATATGGGGGAGGGGAAACAATGAGCAGTTCTTC

D: TRBD2
size: .
J: TRBJ2-7
V: TRBV5-1
CDR3: CASSPDSGGEQYF
DNA: TGCGCCAGCAGCCCAGATTCGGGGGGCGAGCAGTACTTC

D: .
size: .
J: TRBJ1-1
V: TRBV13
CDR3: CASSLAWTLNTEAFF
DNA: TGTGCCAGCAGCTTAGCCTGGACTCTGAACACTGAAGCTTTCTTT

D: .
size: .
J: TRBJ1-4
V: TRBV7-9
CDR3: CASSLVARGKLFF
DNA: TGTGCCAGCAGCTTAGTAGCCCGGGGAAAACTGTTTTTT

D: .
size: .
J: TRBJ1-1
V: TRBV19
CDR3: CASSTTGNTEAFF
DNA: TGTGCCAGTAGTACAACAGGGAACACTGAAGCTTTCTTT

D: TRBD1
size: .
J: TRBJ2-7
V: TRBV3-1/TRBV3-2
CDR3: CASSPGTGGFYEQYF
DNA: TGTGCCAGCAGCCCCGGGACAGGGGGCTTCTACGAGCAGTACTTC

D: .
size: .
J: TRBJ1-1
V: TRBV2
CDR3: CASSETREGTEAFF
DNA: TGTGCCAGCAGTGAGACACGGGAGGGGACTGAAGCTTTCTTT

D: TRBD2
size: .
J: TRBJ2-1
V: TRBV5-1
CDR3: CASSWTLAGNNEQFF
DNA: TGCGCCAGCAGCTGGACTCTAGCGGGAAACAATGAGCAGTTCTTC

D: TRBD2
size: .
J: TRBJ2-1
V: TRBV18
CDR3: CASSPPELAIYEQFF
DNA: TGTGCCAGCTCACCACCGGAACTAGCGATCTATGAGCAGTTCTTC